A selection of T cell receptor beta chains follows, all from one sample in a study of beta chain features in type 1 diabetes. Clones were sequenced by immunoSEQ multiplex PCR, and TCRdb holds only the in-frame ones, with some missing. The profile shows hundreds of thousands of clones, 14% of them singletons. Sample: central memory CD4+ T cells from blood. These receptors were obtained from a man aged 25 to 40 in good health. CDR3s include the opening cysteine and the closing phenylalanine or tryptophan. The order of the fields is CDR3 protein, CDR3 DNA, V gene, clone size, D gene, J gene. A D gene is named only where the DNA matches it firmly. Not all rows give a size; the values are once, few, many and, for expanded clones, a class.

CDR3: CASSVRIESYNEQFF; DNA: TGTGCCAGCAGCGTCCGAATTGAATCCTACAATGAGCAGTTCTTC; V: TRBV9; size: few; D: -; J: TRBJ2-1
CDR3: CASSPYPGQNTEAFF; DNA: TGTGCCAGCAGCCCTTACCCGGGACAAAACACTGAAGCTTTCTTT; V: TRBV5-4; size: -; D: -; J: TRBJ1-1
CDR3: CASRLTGYNEQFF; DNA: TGTGCCAGCAGACTAACAGGGTACAATGAGCAGTTCTTC; V: TRBV11-3; size: few; D: -; J: TRBJ2-1
CDR3: CASSSVPPGRTDTQYF; DNA: TGCGCCAGCAGTTCCGTCCCCCCGGGGCGCACAGATACGCAGTATTTT; V: TRBV5-1; size: -; D: -; J: TRBJ2-3
CDR3: CASSAGGGYEQYF; DNA: TGTGCCAGCAGCGCAGGGGGCGGTTACGAGCAGTACTTC; V: TRBV6-5; size: -; D: TRBD1; J: TRBJ2-7
CDR3: CASSTPFWNEQFF; DNA: TGTGCCAGCAGCACCCCCTTTTGGAATGAGCAGTTCTTC; V: TRBV7-2; size: -; D: -; J: TRBJ2-1
CDR3: CASSQDPPGRGTDTQYF; DNA: TGTGCCAGCAGCCAAGACCCCCCGGGGAGGGGAACAGATACGCAGTATTTT; V: TRBV14; size: -; D: TRBD2; J: TRBJ2-3
CDR3: CASSSRGGPGPQHF; DNA: TGTGCCAGCAGCTCCCGGGGAGGCCCAGGGCCCCAGCATTTT; V: TRBV7-2; size: few; D: -; J: TRBJ1-5
CDR3: CASSQQSVDYGYTF; DNA: TGTGCCAGCAGCCAACAATCAGTTGACTATGGCTACACCTTC; V: TRBV14; size: few; D: -; J: TRBJ1-2
CDR3: CSVTPQEKNAYEQYF; DNA: TGCAGCGTGACACCGCAGGAAAAGAACGCCTACGAGCAGTACTTC; V: TRBV29-1; size: -; D: -; J: TRBJ2-7
CDR3: CASSYSPGGDYGYTF; DNA: TGTGCCAGCAGCTACAGCCCAGGGGGGGACTATGGCTACACCTTC; V: TRBV7-2; size: few; D: TRBD1; J: TRBJ1-2
CDR3: CAISDSGGLETQYF; DNA: TGTGCCATCAGTGACAGCGGGGGGCTGGAGACCCAGTACTTC; V: TRBV10-3; size: many; D: TRBD2; J: TRBJ2-5
CDR3: CASSLKLVSPYNEQFF; DNA: TGTGCCAGCAGCTTAAAACTAGTGTCCCCTTACAATGAGCAGTTCTTC; V: TRBV7-9; size: -; D: -; J: TRBJ2-1
CDR3: CASSPDRTDTQYF; DNA: TGTGCCAGCAGCCCCGACCGCACAGATACGCAGTATTTT; V: TRBV14; size: few; D: -; J: TRBJ2-3
CDR3: CASNKGGWETQYF; DNA: TGTGCCAGCAACAAAGGGGGTTGGGAGACCCAGTACTTC; V: TRBV25-1; size: -; D: -; J: TRBJ2-5
CDR3: CASSLDRGGGNEQFF; DNA: TGTGCCAGCAGCTTGGACAGGGGAGGCGGCAATGAGCAGTTCTTC; V: TRBV7-3; size: -; D: TRBD1; J: TRBJ2-1
CDR3: CATSRDSGSYRDRGYTF; DNA: TGTGCCACCAGCAGAGATAGTGGATCCTACAGGGATCGGGGCTACACCTTC; V: TRBV15; size: once; D: -; J: TRBJ1-2
CDR3: CAISGTDTQYF; DNA: TGTGCCATCAGTGGCACAGATACGCAGTATTTT; V: TRBV10-3; size: few; D: -; J: TRBJ2-3
CDR3: CASSQAWGNQPQHF; DNA: TGCGCCAGCAGCCAAGCCTGGGGCAATCAGCCCCAGCATTTT; V: TRBV4-3; size: few; D: -; J: TRBJ1-5
CDR3: CASSQEGQGSEPQHF; DNA: TGCGCCAGCAGCCAAGAGGGGCAGGGAAGCGAGCCCCAGCATTTT; V: TRBV4-1; size: -; D: -; J: TRBJ1-5
CDR3: CASSASWGDSPLHF; DNA: TGTGCCAGCAGTGCGTCTTGGGGTGATTCACCCCTCCACTTT; V: TRBV25-1; size: -; D: -; J: TRBJ1-6
CDR3: CASSLGGRAINEQFF; DNA: TGCGCCAGCAGCTTAGGCGGGAGGGCCATCAATGAGCAGTTCTTC; V: TRBV5-1; size: -; D: TRBD2; J: TRBJ2-1
CDR3: CASGTISVRHGYTF; DNA: TGTGCCAGCGGGACCATTTCAGTTAGGCATGGCTACACCTTC; V: TRBV7-9; size: -; D: -; J: TRBJ1-2
CDR3: CASSPPGGGLQETQYF; DNA: TGTGCCAGCAGTCCTCCCGGGGGGGGACTTCAGGAGACCCAGTACTTC; V: TRBV28; size: few; D: TRBD2; J: TRBJ2-5
CDR3: CASSARQGFGYGYTF; DNA: TGTGCCAGCAGCGCCAGACAGGGTTTCGGCTATGGCTACACCTTC; V: TRBV7-4; size: -; D: TRBD1; J: TRBJ1-2
CDR3: CASSQARDLGEQYF; DNA: TGCGCCAGCAGCCAAGCCCGAGACTTGGGGGAGCAGTACTTC; V: TRBV4-1; size: -; D: -; J: TRBJ2-7